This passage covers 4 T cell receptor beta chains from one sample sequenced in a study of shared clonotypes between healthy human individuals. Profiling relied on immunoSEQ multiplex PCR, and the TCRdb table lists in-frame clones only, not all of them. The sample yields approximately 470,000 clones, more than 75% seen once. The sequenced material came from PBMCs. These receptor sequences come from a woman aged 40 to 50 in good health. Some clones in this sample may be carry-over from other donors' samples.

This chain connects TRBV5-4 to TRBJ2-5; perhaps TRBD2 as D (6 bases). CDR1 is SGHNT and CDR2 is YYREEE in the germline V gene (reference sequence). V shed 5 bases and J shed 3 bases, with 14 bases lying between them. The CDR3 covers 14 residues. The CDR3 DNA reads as TGTGCCAGCAGTTTACCGGGACTCAAAGAGACCCAGTACTTC. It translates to CASSLPGLKETQYF. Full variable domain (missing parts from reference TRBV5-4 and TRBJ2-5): ETGVTQSPTHLIKTRGQQVTLRCSSQSGHNTVSWYQQALGQGPQFIFQYYREEENGRGNFPPRFSGLQFPNYSSELNVNALELDDSALYLCASSLPGLKETQYFGPGTRLLVL.

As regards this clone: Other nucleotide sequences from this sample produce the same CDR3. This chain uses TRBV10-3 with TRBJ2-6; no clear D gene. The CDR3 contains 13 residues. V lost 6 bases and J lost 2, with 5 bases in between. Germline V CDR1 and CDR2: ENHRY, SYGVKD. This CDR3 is CAISPAGANVLTF. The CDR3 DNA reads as TGTGCCATCAGCCCGGCTGGGGCCAACGTCCTGACTTTC.

The CDR3 region has the DNA TGTGCCAGCAGTCGACAGGGGGGCACTGAAGCTTTCTTT. Translation: CASSRQGGTEAFF. V is TRBV2 and J is TRBJ1-1, with 9 bases that match TRBD1. Germline V gene lookup returns CDR1 SNHLY and CDR2 FYNNEI. The V gene end was trimmed by 5 bases and the J gene end by 4 bases; junction bases not matched to a gene: 2. This CDR3 comprises 13 residues.

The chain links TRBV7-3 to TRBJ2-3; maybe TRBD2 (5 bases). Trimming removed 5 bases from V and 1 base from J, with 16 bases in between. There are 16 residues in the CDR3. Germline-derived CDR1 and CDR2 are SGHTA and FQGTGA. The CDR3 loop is CASSPMVASGTDTQYF. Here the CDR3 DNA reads TGTGCCAGCAGCCCTATGGTAGCGAGCGGCACAGATACGCAGTATTTT. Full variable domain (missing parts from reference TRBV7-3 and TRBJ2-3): GAGVSQTPSNKVTEKGKYVELRCDPISGHTALYWYRQSLGQGPEFLIYFQGTGAADDSGLPNDRFFAVRPEGSVSTLKIQRTERGDSAVYLCASSPMVASGTDTQYFGPGTRLTVL.